These 7 T cell receptor beta chains share one sample of origin, sequenced in a study of T cells in women clearing cervical HPV infection. TCRdb's copy holds only in-frame clones and misses some; the assay was immunoSEQ multiplex PCR. The sample holds around 35,000 clones. Sequencing used blood buffy coat. Source of these receptors: a woman aged 18 to 69 with a cervical HPV16 infection that either progressed to CIN3+ or cleared (not recorded which).

In regard to this clone: The CDR3 goes on 3 residues after the read ends, and that part is filled in from the germline J gene. The rearrangement uses TRBV20-1 and TRBJ1-2, with unresolved D. Per the germline V gene, CDR1 is DFQATT and CDR2 is SNEGSKA (reference sequence). V was pared by 0 bases and J by 5 bases, with 10 bases between. The CDR3 runs 13 residues. The CDR3 here is CSARDVGSYGYTF. The part of the CDR3 DNA that was read is TGCAGTGCTAGAGATGTAGGGTCGTATGGC.

With regard to this clone: The sequenced fragment ends 3 residues before the CDR3 boundary, so the rest is inferred from the germline J gene. The chain has TRBV19 and TRBJ1-2; 10 bases align to TRBD1. The germline CDR1 and CDR2 sequences are LNHDA and SQIVND (reference sequence). V shed 8 bases, J shed 5 bases, and the junction held 8 bases outside the gene matches. This CDR3 has 14 residues. The CDR3 DNA, read in part, is TGTGCCAGTGCGGGGGACAGGGGATTTTATGGC. It translates to CASAGDRGFYG. The complete CDR3 reads CASAGDRGFYGYTF.

About this clone itself: Coverage ceases 3 residues before the CDR3 finishes, and the germline J gene fills in the end. The chain carries TRBV19 and TRBJ1-3; D might be TRBD1 (5 bases). Germline V lookup: CDR1 LNHDA, CDR2 SQIVND (reference sequence). V lost 2 bases and J 2 bases, leaving 13 bases between the germline ends. CDR3 length equals 16 residues. The CDR3 bases that were read are TGTGCCAGTAGTATACGGGAGACAGCCCCTGGAAACACC. Protein: CASSIRETAPGNT. The entire CDR3 protein reads CASSIRETAPGNTIYF.

As to this clone: The read falls 3 residues short of the CDR3 end, and the missing part is taken from the germline J gene. The chain couples TRBV7-9 to TRBJ2-7; 9 positions match TRBD2. Per germline, CDR1 SEHNR and CDR2 FQNEAQ (reference sequence). V trimming: 6 bases; J trimming: 2 bases; junction bases outside the gene matches: 8. This CDR3 contains 15 residues. Partial CDR3 DNA: TGTGCCAGCAGACCAGCGGGAGGACCCACCTACGAG. Translation: CASRPAGGPTYE. The whole CDR3 protein reads CASRPAGGPTYEQYF.

As to this clone: The sequenced fragment ends 3 residues before the CDR3 boundary, so the rest is inferred from the germline J gene. The V gene is TRBV19, the J gene TRBJ2-7, with 7 bases identical to TRBD2. CDR1 LNHDA and CDR2 SQIVND come from the germline V gene (reference sequence). This CDR3 region has 15 residues. Trimming cost V 6 bases and J 5 bases; bases outside gene matches: 13. CDR3 protein: CASRPPLAGVHEQYF. The CDR3 bases that were read are TGTGCCAGTAGACCTCCCTTGGCGGGAGTTCACGAG.

CDR3: CASSRRDRPHEQYF. The part of the CDR3 DNA that was read is TGTGCCAGCAGCCGCCGGGACAGGCCTCACGAG. The rearrangement joins TRBV28 to TRBJ2-7; the match to TRBD1 covers 8 bases. Read coverage stops 3 residues before the CDR3 terminus; the germline J gene supplies the remainder. Trimming cost V 6 bases and J 5 bases; bases outside gene matches: 9. CDR1 and CDR2 (germline): MDHEN, SYDVKM. The CDR3 is 14 residues long.

For this clone: The CDR3 end is not reached by the read, which stops 3 residues before it; the germline J gene fills it in. The chain uses TRBV18 and TRBJ1-2, with 8 nucleotides matching TRBD1. There are 15 residues in the CDR3. Germline CDR1 reads KGHSH; CDR2 reads LQKENI. J gave up 6 bases and V 6 bases, and 12 bases lay outside the gene matches. The CDR3 sequence is CASSYTPAGGDGYTF. The CDR3 bases that were read are TGTGCCAGCTCCTATACTCCGGCAGGGGGCGATGGC.